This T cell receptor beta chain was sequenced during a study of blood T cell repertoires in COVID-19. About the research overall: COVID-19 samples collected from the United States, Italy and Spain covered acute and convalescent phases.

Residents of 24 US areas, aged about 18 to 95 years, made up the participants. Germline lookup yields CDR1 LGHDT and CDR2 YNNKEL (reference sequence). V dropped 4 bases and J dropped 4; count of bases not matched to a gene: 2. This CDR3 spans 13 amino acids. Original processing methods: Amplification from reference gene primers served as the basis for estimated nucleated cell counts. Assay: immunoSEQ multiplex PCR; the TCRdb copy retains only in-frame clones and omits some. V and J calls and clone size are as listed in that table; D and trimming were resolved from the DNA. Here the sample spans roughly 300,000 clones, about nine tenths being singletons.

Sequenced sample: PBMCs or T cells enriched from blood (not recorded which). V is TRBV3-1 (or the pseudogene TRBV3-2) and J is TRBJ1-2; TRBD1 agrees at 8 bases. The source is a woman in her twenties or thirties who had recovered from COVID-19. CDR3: CASSPDRVYGYTF. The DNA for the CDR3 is TGTGCCAGCAGCCCGGACAGGGTCTATGGCTACACCTTC.